The source of this T cell receptor beta chain is a study of control samples from healthy donors and cancer patients. This clone was detected once. This CDR3 contains 14 residues. Germline V lookup: CDR1 LGHNA, CDR2 YNFKEQ. V dropped 9 bases and J dropped 4 bases, with 19 bases sitting between them. TCRdb's table, derived via immunoSEQ multiplex PCR, lists solely in-frame clones and lacks some. The table records just under 80,000 clones, 85% to 90% of them present only once. The clonotype originates from a woman aged 60-75 years with head and neck cancer. The rearrangement links TRBV4-2 to TRBJ2-7; tentative D call: TRBD2 (5 bases). Sequenced: PBMCs. This CDR3 reads CASTDTSLGYEQYF. CDR3 in DNA: TGTGCCAGTACCGACACTAGTTTGGGGTACGAGCAGTACTTC.